Listed here are 24 T cell receptor beta chains from one sample, sequenced in a study of shared clonotypes between healthy human individuals. The table came from immunoSEQ multiplex PCR; TCRdb's copy has only in-frame clones and leaves some out. The sample lists some 550,000 clones; 97% were seen once. The sequenced sample was naive CD4+ T cells sorted from blood. Subset specified: CD45RA+ positively selected. These receptors all come from a woman aged 25 to 45 in good health.

A word on this clone: The sample has other DNA sequences that encode this CDR3 too. The chain couples TRBV7-3 to TRBJ1-1; D remains unclear. Deletions cut 0 bases from V and 1 base from J, with 3 bases between. CDR3 size: 13 residues. Germline loops: CDR1 SGHTA, CDR2 FQGTGA. This CDR3 is CASSLTQNTEAFF. The CDR3 DNA follows: TGTGCCAGCAGCTTAACGCAGAACACTGAAGCTTTCTTT.

J is TRBJ1-4 and V is TRBV6-5; D is possibly TRBD1 (5 bases). CDR1 MNHEY and CDR2 SVGAGI come from the germline V gene. The V and J ends lost 2 bases and 8 bases respectively, with 12 bases between them. The CDR3 contains 14 residues. CDR3 DNA: TGTGCCAGCAGTTACGCGGGGGGAGGGGAAAAACTGTTTTTT. Encoded protein: CASSYAGGGEKLFF.

The chain joins TRBV28 to TRBJ1-6; D call uncertain. The V gene lost 5 bases and the J gene lost 3 bases, with 11 bases spanning the gap. The CDR3 length is 15 residues. Germline V gene sequence: CDR1 MDHEN, CDR2 SYDVKM. CDR3 in amino acids: CASSTGRVYNSPLHF. CDR3 nucleotide sequence: TGTGCCAGCAGTACCGGACGGGTCTATAATTCACCCCTCCACTTT. Full variable domain (missing parts from reference TRBV28 and TRBJ1-6): DVKVTQSSRYLVKRTGEKVFLECVQDMDHENMFWYRQDPGLGLRLIYFSYDVKMKEKGDIPEGYSVSREKKERFSLILESASTNQTSMYLCASSTGRVYNSPLHFGNGTRLTVT.

This clone appeared a single time. This CDR3 is CASRPDNGRGEQYF. The CDR3, as DNA: TGTGCCAGCAGACCCGACAATGGTAGAGGCGAGCAGTACTTC. The chain joins TRBV6-4 to TRBJ2-5, with unresolved D. The closer fit of TRBJ2-7 to the DNA end suggests the J call may be wrong. The CDR3 contains 14 residues. Germline V gene lookup returns CDR1 MRHNA and CDR2 SNTAGT.

J is TRBJ2-1 and V is TRBV7-8; tentative D call: TRBD2 (6 bases). The CDR3 is 16 residues long. V dropped 2 bases and J dropped 2 bases, with 13 bases sitting between them. Germline loops: CDR1 SGHVS, CDR2 FQNEAQ. DNA of the CDR3: TGTGCCAGCAGCTTAATGCTGCGGGGAGCCTACAATGAGCAGTTCTTC. The encoded protein is CASSLMLRGAYNEQFF. Drawing the rest from reference TRBV7-8 and TRBJ2-1, the complete variable domain is GAGVSQSPRYKVAKRGQDVALRCDPISGHVSLFWYQQALGQGPEFLTYFQNEAQLDKSGLPSDRFFAERPEGSVSTLKIQRTQQEDSAVYLCASSLMLRGAYNEQFFGPGTRLTVL.

The CDR3 DNA reads TGTGCCAGCAGTGTGGGACTAGCGCCAGATACGCAGTATTTT. Protein sequence: CASSVGLAPDTQYF. V gene TRBV6-4 combines with J gene TRBJ2-3; 10 bases match TRBD2. V lost 4 bases and J lost 4; bases outside the gene matches: 2. This CDR3 region has 14 residues. Per germline, CDR1 MRHNA and CDR2 SNTAGT.

The sample holds one count of this clone. The chain uses TRBV5-1 and TRBJ1-4, with D hard to call. Germline assignment: CDR1 SGHRS and CDR2 YFSETQ. Trimming cost V 4 bases and J 0 bases, with 10 bases left between them. The CDR3 covers 15 residues. CDR3 DNA sequence: TGCGCCAGCAGCCCCAGCGGGGCAACTAATGAAAAACTGTTTTTT. As protein: CASSPSGATNEKLFF. Using reference TRBV5-1 and TRBJ1-4 for the parts outside the CDR3, the full variable domain is KAGVTQTPRYLIKTRGQQVTLSCSPISGHRSVSWYQQTPGQGLQFLFEYFSETQRNKGNFPGRFSGRQFSNSRSEMNVSTLELGDSALYLCASSPSGATNEKLFFGSGTQLSVL.

The V call is TRBV29-1, the J call TRBJ2-7; possible D gene TRBD1, 5 bases. V lost 4 bases, J lost 3 bases, and 7 bases lay in between. Germline V CDR1 and CDR2: SQVTM, ANQGSEA. This CDR3 contains 11 residues. As DNA, the CDR3 is TGCAGCGTTGGACAGAACTACGAGCAGTACTTC. Translating it yields CSVGQNYEQYF.

The chain links TRBV2 to TRBJ2-7; D might be TRBD2 (6 bases). V shed 9 bases and J shed 2 bases, with 11 bases lying between them. Germline V gene sequence: CDR1 SNHLY, CDR2 FYNNEI. The CDR3 is 12 residues long. The CDR3 region has the DNA TGTGCCAGAGGGACTGAGGCCTACGAGCAGTACTTC. It is translated as CARGTEAYEQYF.

The chain links TRBV5-1 to TRBJ2-1; 12 bases line up with TRBD2. Per germline, CDR1 SGHRS and CDR2 YFSETQ. This CDR3 is 14 amino acids long. Unmatched junction bases numbered 6, after V lost 7 bases and J lost 7 bases. The CDR3 sequence: CASHGLAGRNEQFF. The CDR3 DNA reads as TGCGCCAGCCATGGACTAGCGGGAAGAAATGAGCAGTTCTTC.

This clone was detected once. The chain carries TRBV19 and TRBJ2-5; 13 nucleotides match TRBD2. The length of the CDR3 is 15 residues. CDR1 and CDR2 (germline): LNHDA, SQIVND (reference sequence). Trimming removed 6 bases from V and 5 bases from J; junction bases left unmatched: 6. In DNA form, the CDR3 reads TGTGCCAGTAGGAGCGGGACTAGCGGGGCGGAGACCCAGTACTTC. Residues: CASRSGTSGAETQYF. The full variable domain, rest sourced from reference TRBV19 and TRBJ2-5, is DGGITQSPKYLFRKEGQNVTLSCEQNLNHDAMYWYRQDPGQGLRLIYYSQIVNDFQKGDIAEGYSVSREKKESFPLTVTSAQKNPTAFYLCASRSGTSGAETQYFGPGTRLLVL.

The chain uses TRBV11-2 and TRBJ2-1; D is perhaps TRBD1 (5 bases). In germline, CDR1 is SGHAT, CDR2 FQNNGV. CDR3 length: 15 residues. V lost 5 bases to trimming and J lost 2 bases, with 13 bases between them. CDR3 sequence (DNA): TGTGCCAGCAGCGACTCCAGGGCACCCTACAATGAGCAGTTCTTC. Its translation: CASSDSRAPYNEQFF. The complete variable domain, with remaining parts taken from reference TRBV11-2 and TRBJ2-1, reads EAGVAQSPRYKIIEKRQSVAFWCNPISGHATLYWYQQILGQGPKLLIQFQNNGVVDDSQLPKDRFSAERLKGVDSTLKIQPAKLEDSAVYLCASSDSRAPYNEQFFGPGTRLTVL.

The chain couples TRBV5-4 to TRBJ2-7, with D possibly matching TRBD2 (6 bases). The germline V and J ends were trimmed by 1 base and 3 bases, with 14 bases remaining between them. This CDR3 has 15 residues. Per the germline V gene, CDR1 is SGHNT and CDR2 is YYREEE (reference sequence). The CDR3 protein is CASSLSSGVGYEQYF. In DNA, the CDR3 is TGTGCCAGCAGCTTGTCGTCGGGAGTAGGCTACGAGCAGTACTTC.

The chain links TRBV10-3 to TRBJ2-7; 8 bases line up with TRBD2. V lost 11 bases, J lost 7 bases, and 16 bases stayed unmatched. CDR3 length: 14 residues. Germline V lookup: CDR1 ENHRY, CDR2 SYGVKD. This CDR3 is CASQGSGSSREQYF. The CDR3 nucleotides read TGTGCCTCCCAAGGGAGCGGGAGTAGCCGGGAGCAGTACTTC.

The rearrangement uses TRBV30 and TRBJ2-7, with 7 bases matching TRBD1. Germline V gene data show CDR1 as GTSNPN and CDR2 as SVGIG (reference sequence). The V segment lost 2 bases and the J segment 0 bases; nucleotides outside the gene matches: 7. CDR3 size: 15 residues. CDR3 region: CAWSSLQGISYEQYF. CDR3 DNA sequence: TGTGCCTGGAGTAGTTTACAGGGGATCTCCTACGAGCAGTACTTC.

The chain joins TRBV28 to TRBJ1-2; the match to TRBD1 covers 9 bases. V lost 8 bases to trimming and J lost 5 bases; unmatched junction nucleotides: 9. From germline, CDR1 is MDHEN and CDR2 SYDVKM. The CDR3 runs to 14 residues. The chain's CDR3 is CASAQDRGIYGYTF. The DNA of the CDR3 is TGTGCCAGCGCTCAGGACAGGGGAATTTATGGCTACACCTTC.

The rearrangement uses TRBV5-4 and TRBJ2-7; 9 bases are a match to TRBD2. The CDR3 extends over 17 amino acids. The V gene's germline CDR1 is SGHNT and CDR2 YYREEE (reference sequence). Trimming removed 0 bases from V and 6 bases from J; junction bases left unmatched: 13. CDR3 nucleotides: TGTGCCAGCAGCTTGGAATGGGAGACTAGCGGTACGTCCGAGCAGTACTTC. Translated, it gives CASSLEWETSGTSEQYF.

The rearrangement uses TRBV28 and TRBJ2-2, with D possibly being TRBD2 (7 bases). With 1 base removed from V and 4 bases from J, the gap between germline ends came to 22 bases. The CDR3 has 19 residues. CDR1 MDHEN and CDR2 SYDVKM come from the germline V gene. CDR3 DNA: TGTGCCAGCAGTTTATACCCCCGGGGGGCCAGAGCGGTCACCGGGGAGCTGTTTTTT. Amino acid sequence: CASSLYPRGARAVTGELFF.

The V gene is TRBV28, the J gene TRBJ1-2, with TRBD1 identical over 9 bases. CDR3 length: 14 residues. The V gene's germline CDR1 is MDHEN and CDR2 SYDVKM. Trimming removed 3 bases from V and 9 bases from J; junction bases left unmatched: 8. CDR3 loop: CASSFRGQGWSYTF. DNA of the CDR3: TGTGCCAGCAGTTTCCGGGGACAGGGATGGAGCTACACCTTC.

The genes are TRBV13 and TRBJ2-3; 8 nucleotides agree with TRBD2. The CDR3 consists of 16 residues. CDR1 and CDR2 from the germline V gene are PRHDT and FYEKMQ (reference sequence). J lost 3 bases, V lost 5 bases, and 10 bases had no gene match. CDR3 nucleotides: TGTGCCAGCAGCCACCGACTAGCGCCCTATACAGATACGCAGTATTTT. Its translation: CASSHRLAPYTDTQYF.

This rearrangement joins TRBV28 to TRBJ1-2, with D possibly matching TRBD1 (6 bases). V shed 6 bases and J shed 7 bases, with 9 bases lying between them. CDR1 MDHEN and CDR2 SYDVKM come from the germline V gene. CDR3 length: 11 residues. DNA of the CDR3: TGTGCCAGCAGCCTGGACAGTGGCTACACCTTC. Its translation is CASSLDSGYTF.

This chain joins TRBV28 and TRBJ1-5; D is unclear. This CDR3 is 14 amino acids long. The V gene lost 7 bases and the J gene lost 0 bases, with 10 bases spanning the gap. Germline V gives CDR1 MDHEN, CDR2 SYDVKM. Here the CDR3 DNA reads TGTGCCAGCAATGGGATTCGTAGCAATCAGCCCCAGCATTTT. This translates into CASNGIRSNQPQHF.

The chain uses TRBV6-5 and TRBJ2-1; TRBD1 aligns across 7 bases. The junction had 3 bases not matched to a gene; V was cut back by 0 bases and J by 1 base. This CDR3 is built from 16 residues. Germline CDR1 and CDR2: MNHEY and SVGAGI. CDR3 nucleotide sequence: TGTGCCAGCAGTTACTCCGGCAGGGGGTCCTACAATGAGCAGTTCTTC. Its translation: CASSYSGRGSYNEQFF.

CDR3 bases: TGCGCCAGCAGCTCAACTGGGACTACAGACTACAATGAGCAGTTCTTC. It yields the protein CASSSTGTTDYNEQFF. The V call is TRBV5-1, the J call TRBJ2-1; 7 bases match TRBD2. The CDR3 covers 16 residues. Germline loops: CDR1 SGHRS, CDR2 YFSETQ. Trimming removed 3 bases from V and 3 bases from J; junction bases left unmatched: 9.